The T cell receptor (beta chain) under discussion was sequenced for a study of blood T cell repertoires in COVID-19. Background on the study: The origin of the acute and convalescent COVID-19 samples was the United States, Italy and Spain. Sources were T cells, B-cell-depleted T cells, or PBMCs; the material itself was cDNA or gDNA.

The V gene end was trimmed by 6 bases and the J gene end by 2 bases; junction bases not matched to a gene: 4. The germline gives CDR1 MNHEY, CDR2 SVGAGI. CDR3 length: 13 residues. In the authors' methods: Counts of nucleated cells, estimated from reference gene primer amplification, were obtained. Clones were sequenced by immunoSEQ multiplex PCR, and TCRdb holds only the in-frame ones, with some missing. That table is the source of V, J and clone size, and D and trimming were worked out from the DNA. The sample consists of fewer than 85,000 clones, 88% of them appearing once. This TCR was recovered from a human donor in a cohort sampled during active COVID-19. Sequencing used peripheral blood. The rearrangement links TRBV6-5 to TRBJ2-7; 7 bases fit TRBD1. For the CDR3, the DNA is TGTGCCAGCAGCAACAGGGGAACCTACGAGCAGTACTTC. Amino acids: CASSNRGTYEQYF.